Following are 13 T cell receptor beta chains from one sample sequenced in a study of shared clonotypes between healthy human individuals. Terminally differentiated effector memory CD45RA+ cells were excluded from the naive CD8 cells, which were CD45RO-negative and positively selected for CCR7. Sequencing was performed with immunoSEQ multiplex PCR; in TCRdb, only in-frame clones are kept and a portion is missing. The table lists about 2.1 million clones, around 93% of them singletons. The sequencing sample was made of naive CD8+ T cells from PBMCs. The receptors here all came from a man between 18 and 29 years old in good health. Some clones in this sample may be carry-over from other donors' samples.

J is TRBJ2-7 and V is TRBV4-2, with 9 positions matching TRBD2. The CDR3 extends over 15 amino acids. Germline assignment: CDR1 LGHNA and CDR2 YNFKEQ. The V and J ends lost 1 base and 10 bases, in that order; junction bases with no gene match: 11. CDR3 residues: CASSQVRLAEIQQYF. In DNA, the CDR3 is TGTGCCAGCAGCCAAGTTAGACTAGCGGAAATCCAACAGTACTTC.

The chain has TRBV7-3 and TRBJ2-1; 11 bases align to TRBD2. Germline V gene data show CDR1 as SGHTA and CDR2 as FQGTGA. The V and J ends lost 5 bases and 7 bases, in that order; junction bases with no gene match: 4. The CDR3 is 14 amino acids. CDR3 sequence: CASSVGTSGNEQFF. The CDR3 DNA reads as TGTGCCAGCAGCGTGGGGACTAGCGGAAATGAGCAGTTCTTC.

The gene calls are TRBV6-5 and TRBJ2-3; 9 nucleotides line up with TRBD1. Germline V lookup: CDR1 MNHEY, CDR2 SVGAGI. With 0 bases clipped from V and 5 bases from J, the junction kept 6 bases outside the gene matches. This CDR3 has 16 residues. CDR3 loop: CASSYSTGGVGDTQYF. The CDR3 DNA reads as TGTGCCAGCAGTTACTCAACAGGGGGCGTCGGAGATACGCAGTATTTT.

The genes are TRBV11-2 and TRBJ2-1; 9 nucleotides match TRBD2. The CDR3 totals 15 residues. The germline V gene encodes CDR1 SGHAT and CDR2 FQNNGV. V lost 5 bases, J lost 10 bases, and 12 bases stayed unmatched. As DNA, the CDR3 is TGTGCCAGCAGCCCCCAAGCCGGACTAGCGCGGGAGCAGTTCTTC. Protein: CASSPQAGLAREQFF. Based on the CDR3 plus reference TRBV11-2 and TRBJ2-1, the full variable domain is EAGVAQSPRYKIIEKRQSVAFWCNPISGHATLYWYQQILGQGPKLLIQFQNNGVVDDSQLPKDRFSAERLKGVDSTLKIQPAKLEDSAVYLCASSPQAGLAREQFFGPGTRLTVL.

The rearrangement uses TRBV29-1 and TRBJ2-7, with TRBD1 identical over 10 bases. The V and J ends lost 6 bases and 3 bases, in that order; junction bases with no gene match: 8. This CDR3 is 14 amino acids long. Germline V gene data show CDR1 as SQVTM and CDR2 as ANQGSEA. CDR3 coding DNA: TGCAGCGTCGACCCGACAGGGGGCGGCTACGAGCAGTACTTC. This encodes CSVDPTGGGYEQYF.

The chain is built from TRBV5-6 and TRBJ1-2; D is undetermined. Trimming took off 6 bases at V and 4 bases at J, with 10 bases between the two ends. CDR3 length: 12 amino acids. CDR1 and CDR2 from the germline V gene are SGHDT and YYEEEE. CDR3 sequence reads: CASTSGSYGYTF. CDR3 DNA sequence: TGTGCCAGCACCTCCGGGTCCTATGGCTACACCTTC.

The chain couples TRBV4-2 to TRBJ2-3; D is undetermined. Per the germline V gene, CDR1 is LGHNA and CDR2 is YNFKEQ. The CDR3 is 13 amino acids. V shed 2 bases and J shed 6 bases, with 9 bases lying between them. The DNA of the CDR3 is TGTGCCAGCAGCCAATCGATTAGGGATACGCAGTATTTT. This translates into CASSQSIRDTQYF.

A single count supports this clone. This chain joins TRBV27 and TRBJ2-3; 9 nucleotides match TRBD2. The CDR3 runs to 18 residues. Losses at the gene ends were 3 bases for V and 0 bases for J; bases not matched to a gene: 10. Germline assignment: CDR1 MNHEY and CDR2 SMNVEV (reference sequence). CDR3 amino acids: CASSFLAGVGSSTDTQYF. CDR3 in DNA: TGTGCCAGCAGTTTCTTAGCGGGGGTGGGTTCTAGCACAGATACGCAGTATTTT.

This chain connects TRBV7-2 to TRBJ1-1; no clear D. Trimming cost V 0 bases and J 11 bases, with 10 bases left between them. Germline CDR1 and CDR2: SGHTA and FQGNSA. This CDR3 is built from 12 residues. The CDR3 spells CASSLAFGYAFF. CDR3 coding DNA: TGTGCCAGCAGCTTAGCCTTCGGATATGCTTTCTTT. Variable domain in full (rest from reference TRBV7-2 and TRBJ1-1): GAGVSQSPSNKVTEKGKDVELRCDPISGHTALYWYRQSLGQGLEFLIYFQGNSAPDKSGLPSDRFSAERTGGSVSTLTIQRTQQEDSAVYLCASSLAFGYAFFGQGTRLTVV.

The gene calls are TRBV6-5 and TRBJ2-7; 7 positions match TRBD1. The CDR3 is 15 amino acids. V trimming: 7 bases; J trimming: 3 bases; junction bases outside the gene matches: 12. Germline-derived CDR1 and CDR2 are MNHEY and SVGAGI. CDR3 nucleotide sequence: TGTGCCAGCACACAAAAGAGGGGGCCGTTCTACGAGCAGTACTTC. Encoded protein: CASTQKRGPFYEQYF.

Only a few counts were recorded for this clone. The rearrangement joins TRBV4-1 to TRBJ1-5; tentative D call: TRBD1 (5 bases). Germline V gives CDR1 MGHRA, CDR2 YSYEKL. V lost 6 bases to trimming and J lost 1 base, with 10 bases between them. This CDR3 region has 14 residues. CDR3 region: CASSPGDSNQPQHF. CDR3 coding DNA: TGCGCCAGCAGTCCCGGGGACAGCAATCAGCCCCAGCATTTT.

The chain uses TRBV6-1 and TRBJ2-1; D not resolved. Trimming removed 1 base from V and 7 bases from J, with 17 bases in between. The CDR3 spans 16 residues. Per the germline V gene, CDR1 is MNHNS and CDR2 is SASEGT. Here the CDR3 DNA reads TGTGCCAGCAGTGAAGTCGGCAGGCCCAGCCGGAATGAGCAGTTCTTC. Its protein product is CASSEVGRPSRNEQFF.

Here the CDR3 reads CASSPRERSSYNEQFF. In DNA form, the CDR3 reads TGTGCCAGCAGCCCTCGGGAGCGGTCCTCCTACAATGAGCAGTTCTTC. The chain uses TRBV7-9 and TRBJ2-1; D may be TRBD2 (6 bases). The CDR3 runs 16 residues. V was shortened by 5 bases and J by 0 bases, with 14 bases between the two germline ends. Germline values: CDR1 SEHNR, CDR2 FQNEAQ (reference sequence).